The 20 T cell receptor beta chains below come from one sample, sequenced in a study of regulatory T cells in long-lasting Graves disease (dated by TCRdb to the early 2020s). The receptor library was made with multiplex PCR. Sequencer: Illumina HiSeq 4000. CDR3 regions were amplified by Arm-PCR with iRepertoire HTBI primers to construct TCR beta libraries. In-frame beta chains were kept once TCRdb had trimmed the public reads at Q25 with fastp and called clones with MiXCR. Under each unique CDR3 protein, matching rows form one entry showing the most common genes and DNA. The sample table holds more than 650,000 distinct CDR3 sequences, of which roughly 30% were seen once. Under 50% of the sample belongs to the ten largest clones. What the time point label conveys for this sample: persistent/refractory GD, antithyroid drugs over 5 years with positive TRAb. For both TCR sequencing and RNA sequencing, RNA was extracted from PBMCs in TRIzol.

Specimen: peripheral blood mononuclear cells (PBMCs), collected when the disease was refractory, from a patient treated with antithyroid drugs. The receptor set was obtained from a female donor with Graves disease.

This rearrangement joins TRBV25-1 to TRBJ1-2; 7 bases fit TRBD1. V lost 4 bases, J lost 1 base, and 6 bases stayed unmatched. The germline V gene has CDR1 MGHDK and CDR2 SYGVNS. This CDR3 region has 15 residues. In DNA form, the CDR3 reads TGTGCCAGCAGTGTCGACAGGGTGGATAACTATGGCTACACCTTC. Translation gives CASSVDRVDNYGYTF.

A few counts support this clonotype. The chain combines TRBV20-1 with TRBJ2-5; TRBD2 might be the D (5 bases). The CDR3 sequence is 13 residues long. V lost 4 bases, J lost 9 bases, and 18 bases lay in between. Germline CDR1 is DFQATT and CDR2 is SNEGSKA (reference sequence). CDR3 sequence: CSATGTQEVAQYF. The CDR3 coding sequence is TGCAGTGCTACGGGAACACAAGAAGTCGCCCAGTACTTC.

Only a few counts were recorded for this clonotype. V is TRBV20-1 and J is TRBJ2-5; 7 nucleotides line up with TRBD2. The CDR3 loop spans 14 amino acids. J was trimmed by 6 bases and V by 3 bases; bases with no gene match: 10. Per germline, CDR1 DFQATT and CDR2 SNEGSKA (reference sequence). CDR3 sequence: CSARREWLRKTQYF. The CDR3 DNA sequence: TGCAGTGCTAGGCGGGAGTGGTTGCGGAAGACCCAGTACTTC.

This clonotype has only a few counts. The rearrangement joins TRBV12-3 or TRBV12-4 to TRBJ2-7; 8 nucleotides line up with TRBD1. Unmatched junction bases numbered 5, after V lost 6 bases and J lost 7 bases. This CDR3 comprises 12 residues. The CDR3 sequence is CASRRRQGEQYF. The DNA of the CDR3 is TGTGCCAGCAGGCGAAGACAGGGGGAGCAGTACTTC.

This chain links TRBV19 with TRBJ2-2, with D maybe TRBD1 (6 bases). The germline gives CDR1 LNHDA, CDR2 SQIVND (reference sequence). Trimming took 3 bases from V and 4 from J, leaving 12 bases between them. This CDR3 contains 15 residues. CDR3 coding DNA: TGTGCCAGTAGTATGGTGGACAGAGGCACCGGGGAGCTGTTTTTT. Translated: CASSMVDRGTGELFF.

This clonotype has just a few counts. V gene TRBV13 combines with J gene TRBJ1-1, with D possibly matching TRBD1 (5 bases). This CDR3 is built from 15 residues. The V end was cut by 5 bases, the J end by 4 bases, with 17 bases between. Germline V gene data show CDR1 as PRHDT and CDR2 as FYEKMQ (reference sequence). CDR3 sequence (DNA): TGTGCCAGCAGCACCGGGGGAACCCTGGGCACTGAAGCTTTCTTT. Translated, it gives CASSTGGTLGTEAFF.

This clonotype came up a few times. This chain joins TRBV27 and TRBJ1-6; 9 bases map to TRBD1. Losses at the gene ends were 8 bases for V and 7 bases for J; bases not matched to a gene: 6. This CDR3 contains 14 residues. The V gene's germline CDR1 is MNHEY and CDR2 SMNVEV (reference sequence). CDR3 protein: CASEGGTGNSPLHF. The CDR3 DNA is TGTGCCAGCGAGGGGGGGACAGGGAATTCACCCCTCCACTTT.

This clonotype was counted a few times. The CDR3 sequence is CSARGQGADEQYF. The CDR3 nucleotides are TGCAGTGCTAGGGGACAGGGGGCAGACGAGCAGTACTTC. This chain connects TRBV20-1 to TRBJ2-7; 12 positions match TRBD1. The CDR3 spans 13 residues. CDR1 is DFQATT and CDR2 is SNEGSKA in the germline V gene (reference sequence). The V gene end was trimmed by 3 bases and the J gene end by 5 bases; junction bases not matched to a gene: 2.

This chain uses TRBV6-1 with TRBJ2-7; 11 positions agree with TRBD2. Germline V gives CDR1 MNHNS, CDR2 SASEGT. J was trimmed by 9 bases and V by 6 bases; bases with no gene match: 10. The CDR3 consists of 14 residues. CDR3 in DNA: TGTGCCAGCAGCCCCGGGACTAGCGGTACTGGGCAGTACTTC. This gives the protein CASSPGTSGTGQYF.

The CDR3 region is CAWNPLQGGEQYF. CDR3 in DNA: TGTGCCTGGAATCCTCTACAGGGTGGCGAGCAGTACTTC. V gene TRBV11-2 combines with J gene TRBJ2-7; a possible D gene is TRBD1 (6 bases). The V end lost 11 bases, the J end lost 6 bases, and 20 bases lay between the germline ends. The CDR3 consists of 13 residues. Germline V lookup: CDR1 SGHAT, CDR2 FQNNGV.

To note about this clonotype: This may come from a read error, since a much larger clone is one base off. The chain recombines TRBV12-3 or TRBV12-4 with TRBJ1-1; TRBD1 matches 9 bases. CDR3 length equals 14 residues. V lost 7 bases to trimming and J lost 4 bases; unmatched junction nucleotides: 7. CDR3 residues: CASNAQGAATEAFF. CDR3 DNA: TGTGCCAGCAACGCACAGGGGGCGGCCACTGAAGCTTTCTTT.

The V gene is TRBV15, the J gene TRBJ1-1, with 7 bases fitting TRBD1. The CDR3 extends over 14 amino acids. With V trimmed by 2 bases and J by 7 bases, 7 bases remained unmatched. Germline V CDR1 and CDR2: LNHNV, YYDKDF (reference sequence). CDR3 residues: CATSRPGQSLEAFF. CDR3 nucleotide sequence: TGTGCCACCAGCAGACCGGGACAGAGTCTTGAAGCTTTCTTT.

This clonotype was picked up a small number of times. The genes are TRBV6-5 and TRBJ1-1; D call uncertain. Germline assignment: CDR1 MNHEY and CDR2 SVGAGI. The CDR3 is made up of 13 amino acids. Trimming removed 2 bases at V and 5 bases at J, with 9 bases between. Here the CDR3 reads CASSYGRRTEAFF. For the CDR3, the DNA is TGTGCCAGCAGTTACGGACGACGGACTGAAGCTTTCTTT.

The V and J genes are TRBV12-3 or TRBV12-4 and TRBJ1-2, with D perhaps TRBD1 (6 bases). The length of the CDR3 is 14 residues. Trimming removed 6 bases from V and 2 bases from J, with 13 bases in between. This chain's CDR3 is CASSSDSLNYGYTF. DNA of the CDR3: TGTGCCAGCAGCTCGGACAGTCTAAACTATGGCTACACCTTC.

The rearrangement links TRBV6-2 or TRBV6-3 to TRBJ1-5; 7 bases map to TRBD1. Germline V lookup: CDR1 MNHEY, CDR2 SVGEGT. J lost 7 bases, V lost 6 bases, and 9 bases had no gene match. The CDR3 extends over 14 amino acids. This CDR3 is CASSPDRDEQPQHF. The CDR3, as DNA: TGTGCCAGCAGCCCCGACAGGGACGAACAGCCCCAGCATTTT.

J is TRBJ1-2 and V is TRBV5-1, with D possibly being TRBD1 (5 bases). This CDR3 comprises 14 residues. Germline V lookup: CDR1 SGHRS, CDR2 YFSETQ. V was shortened by 0 bases and J by 6 bases, with 12 bases between the two germline ends. CDR3 bases: TGCGCCAGCAGCTTGGCTGGGGCGGGAAATGGCTACACCTTC. Its protein product is CASSLAGAGNGYTF.

The CDR3 spells CASGTGGLDTEAFF. The DNA for the CDR3 is TGCGCCAGCGGTACAGGGGGCTTGGACACTGAAGCTTTCTTT. This rearrangement joins TRBV10-1 to TRBJ1-1; 9 nucleotides align to TRBD1. CDR1 is WNHNN and CDR2 is SYGVQD in the germline V gene (reference sequence). J lost 3 bases, V lost 8 bases, and 7 bases had no gene match. The CDR3 contains 14 residues.

The V gene is TRBV5-4, the J gene TRBJ2-5, with TRBD2 matching 10 bases. Looked up from germline, CDR1 is SGHNT and CDR2 is YYREEE (reference sequence). After removal of 3 bases from V and 4 bases from J, the junction contained 12 bases not matched to a gene. The CDR3 sequence is 17 residues long. The CDR3 DNA reads as TGTGCCAGCAGCTCACAAACTAGCGGGAAGAGGTTAGAGACCCAGTACTTC. This translates into CASSSQTSGKRLETQYF.

This clonotype has just a few counts. This rearrangement joins TRBV25-1 to TRBJ1-1, with D hard to call. Trimming stripped 1 base from V and 10 bases from J, with 13 bases between. The CDR3 is made up of 13 amino acids. The germline CDR1 and CDR2 sequences are MGHDK and SYGVNS. CDR3 amino acids: CASSESDRPAAFF. CDR3 nucleotides: TGTGCCAGCAGTGAATCGGACCGACCAGCAGCTTTCTTT.

This rearrangement joins TRBV2 to TRBJ2-2; D may correspond to TRBD1 or TRBD2 (5 bases each). This CDR3 spans 13 amino acids. V was shortened by 8 bases and J by 5 bases, with 12 bases between the two germline ends. Germline V lookup: CDR1 SNHLY, CDR2 FYNNEI. The CDR3 DNA sequence: TGTGCCAGCGGAGGTGGGGGTACCGGGGAGCTGTTTTTT. Its translation is CASGGGGTGELFF. Using reference TRBV2 and TRBJ2-2 for the parts outside the CDR3, the full variable domain is EPEVTQTPSHQVTQMGQEVILRCVPISNHLYFYWYRQILGQKVEFLVSFYNNEISEKSEIFDDQFSVERPDGSNFTLKIRSTKLEDSAMYFCASGGGGTGELFFGEGSRLTVL.